This TCR beta chain appears in the sequencing data of a study of shared clonotypes between healthy human individuals. Per the original methods: Because ImmunoSEQ provided only junction sequences with no quality scores, the filtering differed. TCRdb keeps only in-frame clones here, not all; method: immunoSEQ multiplex PCR. V, J and clone size are taken as reported in that table, and D and trimming were inferred from the DNA itself. The repertoire holds about 2 million clones, about 95% seen once, with 0.9% to 1.5% in the top ten. The naive CD8 subset, CD45RO-negative cells positively selected for CCR7, excluded terminally differentiated effector memory CD45RA+ cells. The source material was naive CD8+ T cells sorted from blood. This sequence originates from a man aged 18-30 years in good health.

CDR3 in amino acids: CSVAQKTNTGELFF. The CDR3 bases are TGCAGCGTTGCACAGAAAACGAACACCGGGGAGCTGTTTTTT. This chain uses TRBV29-1 with TRBJ2-2; no firm D call. The length of the CDR3 is 14 residues. V was pared by 4 bases and J by 0 bases, with 9 bases between. Germline V gene data show CDR1 as SQVTM and CDR2 as ANQGSEA.